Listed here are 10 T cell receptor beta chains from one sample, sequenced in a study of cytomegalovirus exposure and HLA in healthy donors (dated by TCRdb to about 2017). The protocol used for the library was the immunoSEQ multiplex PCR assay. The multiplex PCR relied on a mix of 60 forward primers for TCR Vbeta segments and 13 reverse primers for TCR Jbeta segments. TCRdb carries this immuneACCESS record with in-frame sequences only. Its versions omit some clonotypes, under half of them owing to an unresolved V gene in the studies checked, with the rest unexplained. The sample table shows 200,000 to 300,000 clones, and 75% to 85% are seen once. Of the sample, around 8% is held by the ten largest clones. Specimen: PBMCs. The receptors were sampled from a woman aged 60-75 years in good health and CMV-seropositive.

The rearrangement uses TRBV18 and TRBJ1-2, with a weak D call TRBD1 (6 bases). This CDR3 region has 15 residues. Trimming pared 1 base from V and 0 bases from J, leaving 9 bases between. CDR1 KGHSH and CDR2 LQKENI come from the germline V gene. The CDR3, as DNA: TGTGCCAGCTCACCACGAGGACAGACTAACTATGGCTACACCTTC. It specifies CASSPRGQTNYGYTF.

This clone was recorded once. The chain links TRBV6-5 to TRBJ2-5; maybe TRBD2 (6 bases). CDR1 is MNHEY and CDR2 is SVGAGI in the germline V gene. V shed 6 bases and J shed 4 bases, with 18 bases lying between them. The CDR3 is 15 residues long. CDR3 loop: CASRLGSLSGETQYF. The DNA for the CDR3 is TGTGCCAGCAGACTCGGGAGTTTGAGTGGAGAGACCCAGTACTTC.

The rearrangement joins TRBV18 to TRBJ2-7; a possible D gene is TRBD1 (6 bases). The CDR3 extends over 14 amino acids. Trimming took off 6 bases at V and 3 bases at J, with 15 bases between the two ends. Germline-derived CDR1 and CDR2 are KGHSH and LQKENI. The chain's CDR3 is CASSSVAQGYEQYF. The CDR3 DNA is TGTGCCAGCTCCAGCGTCGCACAGGGCTACGAGCAGTACTTC.

The CDR3 DNA reads as TGTGCCAGCAGTCCCGGGACTAGCCAGAGTACAGATACGCAGTATTTT. Translating it yields CASSPGTSQSTDTQYF. V and J are TRBV28 and TRBJ2-3, with 9 bases lining up with TRBD2. J was trimmed by 3 bases and V by 5 bases; bases with no gene match: 9. Germline CDR1 is MDHEN and CDR2 is SYDVKM. The CDR3 extends over 16 amino acids. Based on the CDR3 plus reference TRBV28 and TRBJ2-3, the full variable domain is DVKVTQSSRYLVKRTGEKVFLECVQDMDHENMFWYRQDPGLGLRLIYFSYDVKMKEKGDIPEGYSVSREKKERFSLILESASTNQTSMYLCASSPGTSQSTDTQYFGPGTRLTVL.

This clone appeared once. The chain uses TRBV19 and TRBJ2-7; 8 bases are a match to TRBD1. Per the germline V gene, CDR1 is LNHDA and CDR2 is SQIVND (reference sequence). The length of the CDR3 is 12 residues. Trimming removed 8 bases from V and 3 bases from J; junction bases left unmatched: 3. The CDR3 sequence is CASWGQDYEQYF. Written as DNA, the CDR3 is TGTGCCAGTTGGGGACAGGACTACGAGCAGTACTTC.

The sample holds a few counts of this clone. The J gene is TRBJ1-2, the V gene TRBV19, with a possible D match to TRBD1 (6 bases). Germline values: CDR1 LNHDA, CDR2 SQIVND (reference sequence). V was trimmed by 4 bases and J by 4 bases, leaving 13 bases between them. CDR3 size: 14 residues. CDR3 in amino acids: CASSSGGVSYGYTF. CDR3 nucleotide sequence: TGTGCCAGTAGTAGTGGGGGCGTCAGCTATGGCTACACCTTC.

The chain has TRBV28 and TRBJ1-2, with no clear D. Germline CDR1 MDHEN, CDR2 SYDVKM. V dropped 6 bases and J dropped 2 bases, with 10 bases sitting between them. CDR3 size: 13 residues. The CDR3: CASSGKENYGYTF. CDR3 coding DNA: TGTGCCAGCAGCGGGAAGGAGAACTATGGCTACACCTTC.

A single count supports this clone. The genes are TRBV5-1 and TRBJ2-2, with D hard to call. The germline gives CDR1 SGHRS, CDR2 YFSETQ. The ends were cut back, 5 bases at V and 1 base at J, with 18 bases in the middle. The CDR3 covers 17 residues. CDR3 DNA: TGCGCCAGCAGTCCCCCCAGGTCTTTGGGGAACACCGGGGAGCTGTTTTTT. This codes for CASSPPRSLGNTGELFF.

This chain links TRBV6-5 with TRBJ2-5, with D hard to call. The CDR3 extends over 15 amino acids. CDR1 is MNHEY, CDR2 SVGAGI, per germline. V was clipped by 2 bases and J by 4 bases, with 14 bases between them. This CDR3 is CASSYPAGGGETQYF. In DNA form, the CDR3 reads TGTGCCAGCAGTTACCCGGCCGGCGGCGGAGAGACCCAGTACTTC.

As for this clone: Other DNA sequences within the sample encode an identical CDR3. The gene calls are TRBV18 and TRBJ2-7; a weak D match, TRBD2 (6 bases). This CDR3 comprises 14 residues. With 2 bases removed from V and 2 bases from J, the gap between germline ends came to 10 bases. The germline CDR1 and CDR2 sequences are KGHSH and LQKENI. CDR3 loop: CASSPGTGAYEQYF. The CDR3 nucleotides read TGTGCCAGCTCACCAGGAACGGGAGCCTACGAGCAGTACTTC.